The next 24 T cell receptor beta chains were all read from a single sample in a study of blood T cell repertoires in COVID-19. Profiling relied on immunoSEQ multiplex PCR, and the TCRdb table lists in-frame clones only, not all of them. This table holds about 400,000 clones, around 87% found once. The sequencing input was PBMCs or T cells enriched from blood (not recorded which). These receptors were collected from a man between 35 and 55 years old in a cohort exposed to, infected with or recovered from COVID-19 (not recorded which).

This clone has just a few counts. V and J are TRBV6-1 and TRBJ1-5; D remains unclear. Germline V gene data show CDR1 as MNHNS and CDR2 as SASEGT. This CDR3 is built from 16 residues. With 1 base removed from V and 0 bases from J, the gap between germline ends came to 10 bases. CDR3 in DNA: TGTGCCAGCAGTGAAGTCAGGATTAATAGCAATCAGCCCCAGCATTTT. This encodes CASSEVRINSNQPQHF.

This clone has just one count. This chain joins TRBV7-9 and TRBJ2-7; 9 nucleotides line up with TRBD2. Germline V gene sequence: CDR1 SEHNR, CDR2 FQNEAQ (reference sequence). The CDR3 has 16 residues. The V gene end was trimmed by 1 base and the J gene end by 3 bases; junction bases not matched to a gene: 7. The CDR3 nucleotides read TGTGCCAGCAGCTTAGGCGCTAGCGGGGCTAACTACGAGCAGTACTTC. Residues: CASSLGASGANYEQYF.

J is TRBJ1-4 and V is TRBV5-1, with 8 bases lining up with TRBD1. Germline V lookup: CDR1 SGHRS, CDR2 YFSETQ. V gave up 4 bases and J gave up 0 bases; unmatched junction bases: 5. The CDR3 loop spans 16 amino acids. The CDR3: CASSRRGQATNEKLFF. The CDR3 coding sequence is TGCGCCAGCAGCCGGCGGGGACAGGCAACTAATGAAAAACTGTTTTTT.

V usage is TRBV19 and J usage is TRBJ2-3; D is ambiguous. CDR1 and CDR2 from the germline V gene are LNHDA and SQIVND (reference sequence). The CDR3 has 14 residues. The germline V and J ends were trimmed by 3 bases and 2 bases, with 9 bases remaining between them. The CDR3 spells CASSIRQATDTQYF. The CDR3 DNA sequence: TGTGCCAGTAGTATCCGGCAGGCCACAGATACGCAGTATTTT.

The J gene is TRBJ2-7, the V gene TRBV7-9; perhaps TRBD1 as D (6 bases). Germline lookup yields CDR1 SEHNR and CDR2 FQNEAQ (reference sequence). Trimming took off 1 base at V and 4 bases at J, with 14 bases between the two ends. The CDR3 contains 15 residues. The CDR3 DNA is TGTGCCAGCAGCTTAGGCACAGGGATCATTTACGAGCAGTACTTC. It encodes CASSLGTGIIYEQYF.

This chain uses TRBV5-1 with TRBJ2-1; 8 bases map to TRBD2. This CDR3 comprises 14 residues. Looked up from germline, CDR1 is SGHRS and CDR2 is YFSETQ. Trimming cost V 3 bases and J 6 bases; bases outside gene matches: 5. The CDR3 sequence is CASSSGLVRNEQFF. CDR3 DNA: TGCGCCAGCAGCTCGGGACTAGTTCGCAATGAGCAGTTCTTC.

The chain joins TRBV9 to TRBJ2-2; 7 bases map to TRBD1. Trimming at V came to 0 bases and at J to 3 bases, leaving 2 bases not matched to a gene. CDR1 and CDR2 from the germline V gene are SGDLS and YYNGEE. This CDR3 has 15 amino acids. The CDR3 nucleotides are TGTGCCAGCAGCGTAGTAGGGGGCGACACCGGGGAGCTGTTTTTT. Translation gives CASSVVGGDTGELFF.

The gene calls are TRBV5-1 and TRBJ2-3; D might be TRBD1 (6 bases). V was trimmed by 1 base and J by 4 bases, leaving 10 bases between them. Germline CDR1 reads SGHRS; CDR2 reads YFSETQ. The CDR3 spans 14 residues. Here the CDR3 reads CASSLTGQPDTQYF. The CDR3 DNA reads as TGCGCCAGCAGCTTGACAGGGCAGCCAGATACGCAGTATTTT.

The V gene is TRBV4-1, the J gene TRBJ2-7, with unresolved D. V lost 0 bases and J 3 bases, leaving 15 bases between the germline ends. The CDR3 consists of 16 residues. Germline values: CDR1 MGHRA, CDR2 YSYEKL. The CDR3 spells CASSQDRLVIGYEQYF. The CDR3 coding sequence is TGCGCCAGCAGCCAAGATCGGCTAGTAATCGGCTACGAGCAGTACTTC.

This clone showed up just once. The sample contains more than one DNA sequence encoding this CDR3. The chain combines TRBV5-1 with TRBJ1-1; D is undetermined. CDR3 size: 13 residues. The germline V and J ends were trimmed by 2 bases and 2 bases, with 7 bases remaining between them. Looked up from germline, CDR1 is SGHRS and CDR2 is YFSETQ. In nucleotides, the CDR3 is TGCGCCAGCAGCTTTGGAGGAAACACTGAAGCTTTCTTT. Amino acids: CASSFGGNTEAFF.

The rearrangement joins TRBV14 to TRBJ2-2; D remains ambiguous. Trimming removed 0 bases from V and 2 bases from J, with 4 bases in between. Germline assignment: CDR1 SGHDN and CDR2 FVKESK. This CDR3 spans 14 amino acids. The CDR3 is CASSQDFNTGELFF. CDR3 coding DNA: TGTGCCAGCAGCCAAGACTTTAACACCGGGGAGCTGTTTTTT.

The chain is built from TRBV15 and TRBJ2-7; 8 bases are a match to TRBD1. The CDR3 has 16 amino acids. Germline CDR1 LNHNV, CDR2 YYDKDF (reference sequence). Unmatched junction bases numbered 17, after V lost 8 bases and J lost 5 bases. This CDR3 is CATGQGRSLILDEQYF. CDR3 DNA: TGTGCCACCGGACAGGGAAGGTCCCTAATACTGGACGAGCAGTACTTC.

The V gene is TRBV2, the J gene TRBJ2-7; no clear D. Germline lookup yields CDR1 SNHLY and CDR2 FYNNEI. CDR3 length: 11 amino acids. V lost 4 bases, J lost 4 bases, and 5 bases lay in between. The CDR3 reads CASSVKYEQYF. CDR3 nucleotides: TGTGCCAGCAGTGTAAAATACGAGCAGTACTTC.

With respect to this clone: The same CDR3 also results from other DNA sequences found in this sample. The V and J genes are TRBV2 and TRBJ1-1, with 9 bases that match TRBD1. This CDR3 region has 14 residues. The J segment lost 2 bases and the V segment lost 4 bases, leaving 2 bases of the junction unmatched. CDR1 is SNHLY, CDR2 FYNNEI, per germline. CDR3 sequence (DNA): TGTGCCAGCAGTGTGGGACAGGGCAACACTGAAGCTTTCTTT. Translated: CASSVGQGNTEAFF.

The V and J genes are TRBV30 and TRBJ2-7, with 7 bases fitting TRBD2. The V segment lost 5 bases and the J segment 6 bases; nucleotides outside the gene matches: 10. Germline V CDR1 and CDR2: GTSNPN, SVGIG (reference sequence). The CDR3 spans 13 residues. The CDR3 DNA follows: TGTGCCTGGGACCGCGGGAGCCGGGGCGAGCAGTACTTC. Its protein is CAWDRGSRGEQYF. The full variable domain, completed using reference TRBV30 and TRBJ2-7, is SQTIHQWPATLVQPVGSPLSLECTVEGTSNPNLYWYRQAAGRGLQLLFYSVGIGQISSEVPQNLSASRPQDRQFILSSKKLLLSDSGFYLCAWDRGSRGEQYFGPGTRLTVT.

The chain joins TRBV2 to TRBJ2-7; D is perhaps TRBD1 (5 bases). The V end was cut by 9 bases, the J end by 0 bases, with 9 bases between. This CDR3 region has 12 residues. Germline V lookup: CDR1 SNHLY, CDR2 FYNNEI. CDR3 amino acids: CASTGNSYEQYF. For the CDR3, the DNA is TGTGCCAGTACAGGTAACTCCTACGAGCAGTACTTC.

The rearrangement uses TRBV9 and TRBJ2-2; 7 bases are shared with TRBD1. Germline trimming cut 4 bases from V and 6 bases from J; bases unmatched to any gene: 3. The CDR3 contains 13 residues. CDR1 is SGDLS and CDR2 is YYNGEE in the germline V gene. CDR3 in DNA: TGTGCCAGCAGCCCACAGGGGCCCGGGGAGCTGTTTTTT. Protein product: CASSPQGPGELFF.

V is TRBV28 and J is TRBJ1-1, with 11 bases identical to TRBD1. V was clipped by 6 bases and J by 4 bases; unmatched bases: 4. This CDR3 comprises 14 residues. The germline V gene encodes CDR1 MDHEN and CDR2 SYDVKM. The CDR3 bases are TGTGCCAGCAGCCGGACAGGGGGCTTCACTGAAGCTTTCTTT. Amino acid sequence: CASSRTGGFTEAFF.

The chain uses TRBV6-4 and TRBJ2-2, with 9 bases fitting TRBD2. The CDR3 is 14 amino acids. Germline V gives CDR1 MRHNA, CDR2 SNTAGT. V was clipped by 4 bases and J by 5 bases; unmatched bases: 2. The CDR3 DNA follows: TGTGCCAGCAGTGTCCTAGCGGGAACCGGGGAGCTGTTTTTT. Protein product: CASSVLAGTGELFF.

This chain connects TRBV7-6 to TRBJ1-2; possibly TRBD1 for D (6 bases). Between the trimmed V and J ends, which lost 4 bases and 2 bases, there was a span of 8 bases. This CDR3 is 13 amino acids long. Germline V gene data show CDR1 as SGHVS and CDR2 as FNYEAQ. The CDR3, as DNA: TGTGCCAGCAGCTCAGGACAGAACTATGGCTACACCTTC. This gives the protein CASSSGQNYGYTF.

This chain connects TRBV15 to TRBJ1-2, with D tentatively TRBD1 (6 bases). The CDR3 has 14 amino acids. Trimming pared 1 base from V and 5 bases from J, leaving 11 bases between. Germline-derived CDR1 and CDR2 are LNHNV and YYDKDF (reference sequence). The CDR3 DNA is TGTGCCACCAGCAGAGTCGGGCAGGGGTATGGCTACACCTTC. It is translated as CATSRVGQGYGYTF.

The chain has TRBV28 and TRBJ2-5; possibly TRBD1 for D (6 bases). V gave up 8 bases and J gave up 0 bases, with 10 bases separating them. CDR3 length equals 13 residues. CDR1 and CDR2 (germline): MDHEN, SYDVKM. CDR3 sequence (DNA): TGTGCCAGCCGACGGACAGACCAAGAGACCCAGTACTTC. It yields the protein CASRRTDQETQYF.

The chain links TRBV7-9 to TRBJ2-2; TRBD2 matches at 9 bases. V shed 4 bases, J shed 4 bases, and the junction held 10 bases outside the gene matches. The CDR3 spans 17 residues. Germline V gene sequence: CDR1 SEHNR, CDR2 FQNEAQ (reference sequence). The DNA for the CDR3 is TGTGCCAGCAGCTACTTAATAGCGGGAGATCGCACCGGGGAGCTGTTTTTT. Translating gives CASSYLIAGDRTGELFF. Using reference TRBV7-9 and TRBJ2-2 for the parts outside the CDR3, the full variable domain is DTGVSQNPRHKITKRGQNVTFRCDPISEHNRLYWYRQTLGQGPEFLTYFQNEAQLEKSRLLSDRFSAERPKGSFSTLEIQRTEQGDSAMYLCASSYLIAGDRTGELFFGEGSRLTVL.

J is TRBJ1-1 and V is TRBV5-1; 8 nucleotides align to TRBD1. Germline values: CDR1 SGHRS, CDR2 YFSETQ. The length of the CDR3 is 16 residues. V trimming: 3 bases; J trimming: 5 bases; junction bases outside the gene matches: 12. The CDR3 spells CASSSQPDRAGTEAFF. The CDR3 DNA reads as TGCGCCAGCAGCTCACAACCGGACAGGGCGGGGACTGAAGCTTTCTTT.